The 15 T cell receptor beta chains presented below share a single source sample, sequenced in a study of T-cell memory formation after mild COVID-19. TCRdb used MiXCR to reprocess the 5' RACE reads, holding one entry per CDR3 protein. The table has roughly 550,000 distinct CDR3 sequences, approximately 20% seen once. Source material: PBMCs or a T cell subset sorted from them (not recorded which). These receptor sequences come from an adult woman who had mild COVID-19 (a few samples of this study predate the infection). Cell type and time point are not known.

This rearrangement joins TRBV15 to TRBJ2-5; 9 nucleotides agree with TRBD2. CDR3 size: 17 residues. The V gene's germline CDR1 is LNHNV and CDR2 YYDKDF (reference sequence). Unmatched junction bases numbered 14, after V lost 4 bases and J lost 5 bases. DNA for the CDR3: TGTGCCACCAGCACCGTGGGTAGCGGGAGAAAGCAGGAGACCCAGTACTTC. The encoded protein is CATSTVGSGRKQETQYF.

A few counts support this clonotype. This sequence joins TRBV7-2 and TRBJ2-5; perhaps TRBD1 as D (6 bases). Trimming cost V 7 bases and J 2 bases, with 14 bases left between them. Germline lookup yields CDR1 SGHTA and CDR2 FQGNSA. The CDR3 runs to 14 residues. The CDR3 region is CASTKTGQQETQYF. CDR3 sequence (DNA): TGTGCCAGCACCAAGACCGGACAGCAAGAGACCCAGTACTTC.

This clonotype was observed a handful of times. The chain has TRBV11-2 and TRBJ2-2, with D maybe TRBD1 (6 bases). In germline, CDR1 is SGHAT, CDR2 FQNNGV. This CDR3 is built from 13 residues. Trimming stripped 5 bases from V and 5 bases from J, with 9 bases between. The DNA of the CDR3 is TGTGCCAGCAGCCCGGGACAAACCGGGGAGCTGTTTTTT. Translating it yields CASSPGQTGELFF. Together with reference TRBV11-2 and TRBJ2-2, the CDR3 gives the full variable domain: EAGVAQSPRYKIIEKRQSVAFWCNPISGHATLYWYQQILGQGPKLLIQFQNNGVVDDSQLPKDRFSAERLKGVDSTLKIQPAKLEDSAVYLCASSPGQTGELFFGEGSRLTVL.

J is TRBJ1-1 and V is TRBV5-4; no firm D call. This CDR3 has 14 amino acids. Germline V gene lookup returns CDR1 SGHNT and CDR2 YYREEE (reference sequence). The V end lost 4 bases, the J end lost 0 bases, and 10 bases lay between the germline ends. DNA of the CDR3: TGTGCCAGCAGCCCTACGTTTGTGAACACTGAAGCTTTCTTT. This gives the protein CASSPTFVNTEAFF.

The chain couples TRBV18 to TRBJ2-2, with D perhaps TRBD1 (6 bases). The CDR3 length is 16 residues. V was clipped by 0 bases and J by 1 base, with 9 bases between them. CDR1 is KGHSH, CDR2 LQKENI, per germline. The DNA for the CDR3 is TGTGCCAGCTCACCACCGGCCAGGGGGAACACCGGGGAGCTGTTTTTT. It encodes CASSPPARGNTGELFF.

This chain links TRBV2 with TRBJ1-2, with D unresolved. V lost 7 bases and J lost 4, with 10 bases in between. CDR3 length: 12 amino acids. The germline V gene encodes CDR1 SNHLY and CDR2 FYNNEI. The CDR3 protein is CASTPDAYGYTF. The CDR3 DNA reads as TGTGCCAGCACCCCAGACGCCTATGGCTACACCTTC. Looking up the rest from reference TRBV2 and TRBJ1-2 gives the full variable domain: EPEVTQTPSHQVTQMGQEVILRCVPISNHLYFYWYRQILGQKVEFLVSFYNNEISEKSEIFDDQFSVERPDGSNFTLKIRSTKLEDSAMYFCASTPDAYGYTFGSGTRLTVV.

This clonotype was observed a handful of times. This chain uses TRBV12-3 or TRBV12-4 with TRBJ2-3; the match to TRBD2 covers 13 bases. V lost 6 bases, J lost 2 bases, and 11 bases stayed unmatched. CDR3 size: 18 residues. CDR3 amino acids: CASSPIQGLAGTTDTQYF. The CDR3 DNA reads as TGTGCCAGCAGCCCTATTCAGGGACTAGCGGGAACCACAGATACGCAGTATTTT.

This clonotype occurred a few times. The V call is TRBV24-1, the J call TRBJ2-2, with D perhaps matching TRBD2 (6 bases). The CDR3 sequence is 14 residues long. V lost 5 bases and J lost 5, with 11 bases in between. Germline V lookup: CDR1 KGHDR, CDR2 SFDVKD. CDR3 amino acids: CATSARGGTGELFF. CDR3 nucleotide sequence: TGTGCCACCAGTGCGAGGGGAGGAACCGGGGAGCTGTTTTTT.

DNA of the CDR3: TGCGCCAGCAGCCGCCGACTAGCGGGGGGCGAGACCCAGTACTTC. Translating it yields CASSRRLAGGETQYF. The rearrangement joins TRBV5-1 to TRBJ2-5; TRBD2 matches at 13 bases. The CDR3 runs 15 residues. Germline V gene data show CDR1 as SGHRS and CDR2 as YFSETQ. Losses at the gene ends were 4 bases for V and 5 bases for J; bases not matched to a gene: 5.

V gene TRBV12-3 or TRBV12-4 combines with J gene TRBJ1-6; D is unclear. This CDR3 region has 15 residues. The V gene lost 5 bases and the J gene lost 0 bases, with 8 bases spanning the gap. The CDR3 is CASSRSSSYNSPLHF. In DNA, the CDR3 is TGTGCCAGCAGTAGGTCCAGCTCCTATAATTCACCCCTCCACTTT.

This clonotype was seen a few times. The V gene is TRBV9, the J gene TRBJ2-3; 9 nucleotides agree with TRBD2. Germline V lookup: CDR1 SGDLS, CDR2 YYNGEE. The V and J ends lost 0 bases and 1 base, in that order; junction bases with no gene match: 12. This CDR3 region has 19 residues. The CDR3 region is CASSVESSGGGLGTDTQYF. The CDR3 DNA follows: TGTGCCAGCAGCGTAGAAAGTAGCGGGGGCGGGCTGGGCACAGATACGCAGTATTTT.

The chain joins TRBV7-3 to TRBJ1-1; 7 bases align to TRBD1. CDR3 length: 16 residues. Germline CDR1 reads SGHTA; CDR2 reads FQGTGA. The trim removed 2 bases at V and 5 bases at J, leaving 11 bases unmatched. The CDR3 DNA reads TGTGCCAGCAGCTTACTGCCCCAGGGGGGAAAAACTGAAGCTTTCTTT. It translates to CASSLLPQGGKTEAFF. Combining the CDR3 with reference TRBV7-3 and TRBJ1-1 gives the whole variable domain GAGVSQTPSNKVTEKGKYVELRCDPISGHTALYWYRQSLGQGPEFLIYFQGTGAADDSGLPNDRFFAVRPEGSVSTLKIQRTERGDSAVYLCASSLLPQGGKTEAFFGQGTRLTVV.

This clonotype was seen many times. The rearrangement uses TRBV7-9 and TRBJ2-7; TRBD1 matches at 7 bases. V lost 5 bases, J lost 4 bases, and 14 bases stayed unmatched. CDR1 SEHNR and CDR2 FQNEAQ come from the germline V gene (reference sequence). There are 16 residues in the CDR3. In DNA form, the CDR3 reads TGTGCCAGCAGCCCCTCCCCAGACAGGGTCGGGTACGAGCAGTACTTC. The encoded protein is CASSPSPDRVGYEQYF.

This clonotype was counted a few times. This chain joins TRBV20-1 and TRBJ1-1; no clear D gene. This CDR3 region has 14 residues. Germline V gene lookup returns CDR1 DFQATT and CDR2 SNEGSKA (reference sequence). With 5 bases removed from V and 4 bases from J, the gap between germline ends came to 17 bases. In nucleotides, the CDR3 is TGCAGTGCTTTTAGCCAGGAAAGGCTCACTGAAGCTTTCTTT. Translation: CSAFSQERLTEAFF.

This clonotype was seen ten or more times. The genes are TRBV7-9 and TRBJ1-1; unclear D gene. The CDR3 consists of 11 residues. Per the germline V gene, CDR1 is SEHNR and CDR2 is FQNEAQ (reference sequence). Deletions cut 2 bases from V and 6 bases from J, with 4 bases between. In nucleotides, the CDR3 is TGTGCCAGCAGCTTAATGGCTGAAGCTTTCTTT. This encodes CASSLMAEAFF.